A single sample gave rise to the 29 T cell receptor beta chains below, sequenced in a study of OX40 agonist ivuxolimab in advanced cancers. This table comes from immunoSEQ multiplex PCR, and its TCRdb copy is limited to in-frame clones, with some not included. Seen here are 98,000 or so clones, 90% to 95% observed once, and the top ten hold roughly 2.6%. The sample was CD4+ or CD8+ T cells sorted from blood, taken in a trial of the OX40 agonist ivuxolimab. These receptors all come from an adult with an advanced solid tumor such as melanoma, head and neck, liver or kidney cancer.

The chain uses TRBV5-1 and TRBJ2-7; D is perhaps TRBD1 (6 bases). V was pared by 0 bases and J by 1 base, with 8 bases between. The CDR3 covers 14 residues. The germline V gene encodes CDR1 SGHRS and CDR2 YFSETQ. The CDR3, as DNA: TGCGCCAGCAGCTTGGTGGACAGTTCCTACGAGCAGTACTTC. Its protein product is CASSLVDSSYEQYF.

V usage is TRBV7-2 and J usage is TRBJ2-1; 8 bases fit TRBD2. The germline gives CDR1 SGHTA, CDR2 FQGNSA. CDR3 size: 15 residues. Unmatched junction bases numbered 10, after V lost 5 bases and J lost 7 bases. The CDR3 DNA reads TGTGCCAGCAGCGAAACGGGACTAGTGAGGAATGAGCAGTTCTTC. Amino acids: CASSETGLVRNEQFF.

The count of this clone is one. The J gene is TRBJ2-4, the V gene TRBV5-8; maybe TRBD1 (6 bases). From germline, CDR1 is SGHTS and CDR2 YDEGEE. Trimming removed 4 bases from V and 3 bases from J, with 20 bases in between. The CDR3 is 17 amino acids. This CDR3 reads CASSHSAGVSVKNIQYF. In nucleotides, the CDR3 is TGTGCCAGCAGCCATTCGGCAGGGGTGTCAGTCAAAAACATTCAGTACTTC.

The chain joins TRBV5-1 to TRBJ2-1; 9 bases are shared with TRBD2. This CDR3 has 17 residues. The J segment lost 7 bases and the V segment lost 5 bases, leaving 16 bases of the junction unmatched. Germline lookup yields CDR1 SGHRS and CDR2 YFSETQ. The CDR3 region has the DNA TGCGCCAGCAGACCTTGGGCTAGCGGGACCCTAGGGAATGAGCAGTTCTTC. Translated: CASRPWASGTLGNEQFF.

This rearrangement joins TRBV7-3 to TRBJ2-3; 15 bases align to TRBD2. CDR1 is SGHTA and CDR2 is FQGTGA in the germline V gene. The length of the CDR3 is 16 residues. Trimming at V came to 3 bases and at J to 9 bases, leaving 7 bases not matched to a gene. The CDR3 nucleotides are TGTGCCAGCAGCTTGTTATGGACTAGCGGGAGGGAGACGCAGTATTTT. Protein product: CASSLLWTSGRETQYF.

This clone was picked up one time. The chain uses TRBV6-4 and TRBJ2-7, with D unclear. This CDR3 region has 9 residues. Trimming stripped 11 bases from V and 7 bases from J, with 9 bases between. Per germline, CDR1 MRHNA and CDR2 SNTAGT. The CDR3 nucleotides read TGTGCCGCCCAGGATGAGCAGTACTTC. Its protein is CAAQDEQYF.

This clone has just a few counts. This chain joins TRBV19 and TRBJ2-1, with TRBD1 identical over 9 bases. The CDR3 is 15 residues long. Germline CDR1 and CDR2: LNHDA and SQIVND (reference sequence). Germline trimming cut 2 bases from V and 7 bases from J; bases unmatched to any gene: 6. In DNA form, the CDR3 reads TGTGCCAGTAGTATAATACAGGGGGCAGGTAATGAGCAGTTCTTC. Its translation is CASSIIQGAGNEQFF.

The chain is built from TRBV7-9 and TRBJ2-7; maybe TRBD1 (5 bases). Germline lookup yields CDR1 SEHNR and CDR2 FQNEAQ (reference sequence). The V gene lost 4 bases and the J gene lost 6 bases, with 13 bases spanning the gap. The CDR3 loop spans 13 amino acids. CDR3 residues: CASSWAQGVEQYF. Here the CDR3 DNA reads TGTGCCAGCAGCTGGGCCCAAGGGGTCGAGCAGTACTTC.

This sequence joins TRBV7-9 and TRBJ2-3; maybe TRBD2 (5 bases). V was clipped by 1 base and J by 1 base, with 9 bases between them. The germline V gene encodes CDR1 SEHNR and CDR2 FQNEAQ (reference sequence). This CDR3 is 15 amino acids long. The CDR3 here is CASSLGGLGTDTQYF. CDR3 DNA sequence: TGTGCCAGCAGCTTAGGAGGGTTGGGCACAGATACGCAGTATTTT. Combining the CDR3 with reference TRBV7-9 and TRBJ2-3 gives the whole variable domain DTGVSQNPRHKITKRGQNVTFRCDPISEHNRLYWYRQTLGQGPEFLTYFQNEAQLEKSRLLSDRFSAERPKGSFSTLEIQRTEQGDSAMYLCASSLGGLGTDTQYFGPGTRLTVL.

The DNA of the CDR3 is TGTGCCAGCAGCCCATGGGGTTGGGGGGCCGAAGATACGCAGTATTTT. Its translation is CASSPWGWGAEDTQYF. This chain uses TRBV7-2 with TRBJ2-3; either TRBD1 or TRBD2 may fit D (6 bases each). This CDR3 comprises 16 residues. Germline V CDR1 and CDR2: SGHTA, FQGNSA. With 5 bases removed from V and 5 bases from J, the gap between germline ends came to 20 bases.

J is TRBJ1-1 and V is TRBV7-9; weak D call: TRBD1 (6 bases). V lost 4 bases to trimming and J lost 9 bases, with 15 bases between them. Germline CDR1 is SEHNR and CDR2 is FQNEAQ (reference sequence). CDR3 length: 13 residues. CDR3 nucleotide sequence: TGTGCCAGCAGCTCAATCTTACAGGGTAAAGCTTTCTTT. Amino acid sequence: CASSSILQGKAFF.

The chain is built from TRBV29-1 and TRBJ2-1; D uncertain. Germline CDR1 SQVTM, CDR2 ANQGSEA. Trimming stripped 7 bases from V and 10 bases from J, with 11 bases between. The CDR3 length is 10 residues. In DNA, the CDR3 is TGCAGCGCATCACTTGGGGAGCAGTTCTTC. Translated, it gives CSASLGEQFF.

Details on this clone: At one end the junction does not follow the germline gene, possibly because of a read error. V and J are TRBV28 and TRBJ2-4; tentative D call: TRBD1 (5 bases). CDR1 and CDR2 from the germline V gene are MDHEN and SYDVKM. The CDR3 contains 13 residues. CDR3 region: CASSLTAQNIQYF. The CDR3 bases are TGTGCCAGCAGTTTGACAGCCCAAAACATTCAGTACTTC.

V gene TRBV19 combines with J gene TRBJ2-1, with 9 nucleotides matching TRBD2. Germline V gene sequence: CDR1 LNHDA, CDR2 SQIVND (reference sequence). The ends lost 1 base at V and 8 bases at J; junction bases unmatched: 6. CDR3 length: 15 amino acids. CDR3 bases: TGTGCCAGTAGTATAGGGGGACTAGCTATCTATGAGCAGTTCTTC. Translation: CASSIGGLAIYEQFF.

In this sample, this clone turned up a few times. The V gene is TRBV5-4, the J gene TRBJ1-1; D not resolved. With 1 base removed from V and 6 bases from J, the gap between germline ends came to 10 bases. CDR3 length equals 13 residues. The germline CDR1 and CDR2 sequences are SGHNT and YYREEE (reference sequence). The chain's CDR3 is CASSLSWSAEAFF. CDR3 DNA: TGTGCCAGCAGCTTGTCTTGGTCAGCTGAAGCTTTCTTT.

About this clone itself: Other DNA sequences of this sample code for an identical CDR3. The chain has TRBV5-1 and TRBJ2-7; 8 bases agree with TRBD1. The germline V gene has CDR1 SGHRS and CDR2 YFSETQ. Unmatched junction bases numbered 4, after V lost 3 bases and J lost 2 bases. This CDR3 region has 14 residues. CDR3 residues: CASSSGQGPYEQYF. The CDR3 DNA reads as TGCGCCAGCAGCTCAGGACAGGGCCCCTACGAGCAGTACTTC.

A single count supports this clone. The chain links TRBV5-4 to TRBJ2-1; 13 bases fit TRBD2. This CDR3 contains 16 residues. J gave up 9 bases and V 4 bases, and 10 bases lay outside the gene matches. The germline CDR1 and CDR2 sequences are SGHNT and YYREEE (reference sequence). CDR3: CASSRGLAGDLTEQFF. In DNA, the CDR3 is TGTGCCAGCAGCCGCGGACTAGCGGGAGACCTCACTGAGCAGTTCTTC. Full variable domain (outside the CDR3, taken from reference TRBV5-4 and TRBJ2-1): ETGVTQSPTHLIKTRGQQVTLRCSSQSGHNTVSWYQQALGQGPQFIFQYYREEENGRGNFPPRFSGLQFPNYSSELNVNALELDDSALYLCASSRGLAGDLTEQFFGPGTRLTVL.

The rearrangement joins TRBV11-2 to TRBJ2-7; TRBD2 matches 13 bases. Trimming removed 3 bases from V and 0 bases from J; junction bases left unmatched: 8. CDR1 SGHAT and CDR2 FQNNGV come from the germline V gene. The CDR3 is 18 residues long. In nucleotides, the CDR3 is TGTGCCAGCAGCTTGGGGGGACTAGCGGGGAGACACTCCTACGAGCAGTACTTC. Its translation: CASSLGGLAGRHSYEQYF. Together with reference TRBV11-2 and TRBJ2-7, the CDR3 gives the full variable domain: EAGVAQSPRYKIIEKRQSVAFWCNPISGHATLYWYQQILGQGPKLLIQFQNNGVVDDSQLPKDRFSAERLKGVDSTLKIQPAKLEDSAVYLCASSLGGLAGRHSYEQYFGPGTRLTVT.

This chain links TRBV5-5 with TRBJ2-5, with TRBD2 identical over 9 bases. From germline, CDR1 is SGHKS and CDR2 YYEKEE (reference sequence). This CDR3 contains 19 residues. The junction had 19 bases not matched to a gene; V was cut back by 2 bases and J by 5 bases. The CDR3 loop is CASSFGPAGGDVAGETQYF. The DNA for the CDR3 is TGTGCCAGCAGCTTTGGTCCAGCGGGAGGAGACGTGGCTGGGGAGACCCAGTACTTC.

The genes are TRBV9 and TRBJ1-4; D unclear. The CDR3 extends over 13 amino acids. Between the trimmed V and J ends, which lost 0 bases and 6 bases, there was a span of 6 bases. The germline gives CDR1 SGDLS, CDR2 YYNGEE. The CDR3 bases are TGTGCCAGCAGCGTAGGGTCGGATGAAAAACTGTTTTTT. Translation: CASSVGSDEKLFF.

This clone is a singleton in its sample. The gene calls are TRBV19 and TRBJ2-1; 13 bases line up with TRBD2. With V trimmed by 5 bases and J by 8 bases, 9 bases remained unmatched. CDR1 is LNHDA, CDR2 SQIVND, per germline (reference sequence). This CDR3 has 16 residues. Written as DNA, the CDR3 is TGTGCCAGTAGTCCCCGGACTAGCGGGAGAATCTATGAGCAGTTCTTC. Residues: CASSPRTSGRIYEQFF.

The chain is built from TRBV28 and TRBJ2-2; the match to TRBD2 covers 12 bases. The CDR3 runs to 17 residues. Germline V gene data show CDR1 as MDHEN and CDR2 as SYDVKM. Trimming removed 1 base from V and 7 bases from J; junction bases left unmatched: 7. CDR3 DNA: TGTGCCAGCAGTTTATTGACTAGCGGGAGCGAGAGCGGGGAGCTGTTTTTT. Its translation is CASSLLTSGSESGELFF.

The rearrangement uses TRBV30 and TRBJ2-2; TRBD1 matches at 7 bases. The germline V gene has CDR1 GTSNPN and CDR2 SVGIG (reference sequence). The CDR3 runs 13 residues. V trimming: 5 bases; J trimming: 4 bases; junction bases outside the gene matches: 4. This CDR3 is CAWATGITGELFF. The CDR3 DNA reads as TGTGCCTGGGCGACAGGGATCACCGGGGAGCTGTTTTTT.

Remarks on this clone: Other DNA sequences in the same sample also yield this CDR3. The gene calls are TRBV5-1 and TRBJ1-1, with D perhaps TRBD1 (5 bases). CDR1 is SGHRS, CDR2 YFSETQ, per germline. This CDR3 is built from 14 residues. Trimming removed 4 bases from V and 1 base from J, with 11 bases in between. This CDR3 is CASSLGAANTEAFF. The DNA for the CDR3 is TGCGCCAGCAGCCTCGGGGCGGCGAACACTGAAGCTTTCTTT.

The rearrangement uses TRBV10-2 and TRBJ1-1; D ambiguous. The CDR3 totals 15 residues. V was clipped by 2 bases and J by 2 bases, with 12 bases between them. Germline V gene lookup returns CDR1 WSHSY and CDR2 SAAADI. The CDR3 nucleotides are TGCGCCAGCAGTGAGACCACCAGGATAAACACTGAAGCTTTCTTT. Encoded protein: CASSETTRINTEAFF.

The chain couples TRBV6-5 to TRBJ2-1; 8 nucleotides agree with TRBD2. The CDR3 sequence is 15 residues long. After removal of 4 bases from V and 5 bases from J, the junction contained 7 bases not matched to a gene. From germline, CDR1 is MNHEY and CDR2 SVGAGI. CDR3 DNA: TGTGCCAGCAGTTGGAGCGGGAGTTCCCACAATGAGCAGTTCTTC. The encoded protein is CASSWSGSSHNEQFF.

The DNA of the CDR3 is TGTGCCAGCAGTTACCCAAACAAGATTAGCAATCAGCCCCAGCATTTT. Amino acids: CASSYPNKISNQPQHF. The rearrangement joins TRBV28 to TRBJ1-5; D uncertain. Germline CDR1 MDHEN, CDR2 SYDVKM. The CDR3 is 16 amino acids. V was clipped by 4 bases and J by 0 bases, with 13 bases between them.

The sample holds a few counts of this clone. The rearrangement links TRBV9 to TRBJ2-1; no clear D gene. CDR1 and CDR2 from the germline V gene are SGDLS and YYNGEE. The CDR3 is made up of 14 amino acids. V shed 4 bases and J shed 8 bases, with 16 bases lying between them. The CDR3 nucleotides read TGTGCCAGCAGCCCGACATGGTTGTCGGATGAGCAGTTCTTC. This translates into CASSPTWLSDEQFF.

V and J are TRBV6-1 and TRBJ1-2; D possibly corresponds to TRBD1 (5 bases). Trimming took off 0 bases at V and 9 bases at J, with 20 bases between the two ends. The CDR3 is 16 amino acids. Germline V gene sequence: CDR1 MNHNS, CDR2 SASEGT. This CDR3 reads CASSEAIAGTTMSYTF. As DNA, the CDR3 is TGTGCCAGCAGTGAAGCGATTGCAGGGACTACTATGAGCTACACCTTC.